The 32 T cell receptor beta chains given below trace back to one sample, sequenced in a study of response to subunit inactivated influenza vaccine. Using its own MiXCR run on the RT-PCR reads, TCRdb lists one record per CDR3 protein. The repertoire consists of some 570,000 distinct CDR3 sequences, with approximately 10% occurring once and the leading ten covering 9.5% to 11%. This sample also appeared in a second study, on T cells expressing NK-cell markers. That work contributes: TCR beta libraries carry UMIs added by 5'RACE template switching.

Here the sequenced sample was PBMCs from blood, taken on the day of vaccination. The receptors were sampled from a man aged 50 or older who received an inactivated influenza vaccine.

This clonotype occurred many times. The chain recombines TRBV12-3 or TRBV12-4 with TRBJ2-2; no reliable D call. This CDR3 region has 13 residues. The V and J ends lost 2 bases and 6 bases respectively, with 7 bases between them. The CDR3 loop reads CASSLRQAGELFF. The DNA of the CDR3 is TGTGCCAGCAGTTTACGGCAGGCCGGGGAGCTGTTTTTT.

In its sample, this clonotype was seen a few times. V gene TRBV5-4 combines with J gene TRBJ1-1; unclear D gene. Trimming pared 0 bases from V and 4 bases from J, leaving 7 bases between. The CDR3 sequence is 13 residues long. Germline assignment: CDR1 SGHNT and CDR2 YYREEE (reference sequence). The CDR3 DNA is TGTGCCAGCAGCTTGGATATTCCCACTGAAGCTTTCTTT. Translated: CASSLDIPTEAFF.

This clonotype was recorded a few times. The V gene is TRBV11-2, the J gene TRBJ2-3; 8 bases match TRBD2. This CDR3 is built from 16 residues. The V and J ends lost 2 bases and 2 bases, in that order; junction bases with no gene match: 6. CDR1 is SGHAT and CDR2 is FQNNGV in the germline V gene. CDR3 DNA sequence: TGTGCCAGCAGCTTAATAGCGGGAAGTCACACAGATACGCAGTATTTT. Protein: CASSLIAGSHTDTQYF.

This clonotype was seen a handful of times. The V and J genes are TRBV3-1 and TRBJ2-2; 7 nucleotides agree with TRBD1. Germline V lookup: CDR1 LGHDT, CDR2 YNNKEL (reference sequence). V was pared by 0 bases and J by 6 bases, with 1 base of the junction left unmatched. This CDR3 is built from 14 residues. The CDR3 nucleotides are TGTGCCAGCAGCCAAGAAGACAGGGCCGGGGAGCTGTTTTTT. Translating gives CASSQEDRAGELFF. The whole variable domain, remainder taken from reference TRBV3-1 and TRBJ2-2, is DTAVSQTPKYLVTQMGNDKSIKCEQNLGHDTMYWYKQDSKKFLKIMFSYNNKELIINETVPNRFSPKSPDKAHLNLHINSLELGDSAVYFCASSQEDRAGELFFGEGSRLTVL.

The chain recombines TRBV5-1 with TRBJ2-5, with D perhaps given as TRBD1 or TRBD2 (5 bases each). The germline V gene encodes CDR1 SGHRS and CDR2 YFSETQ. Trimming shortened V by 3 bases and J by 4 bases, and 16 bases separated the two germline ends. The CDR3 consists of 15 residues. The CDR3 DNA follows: TGCGCCAGCAGCTCCGGGGACGGCAAAGGAGAGACCCAGTACTTC. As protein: CASSSGDGKGETQYF.

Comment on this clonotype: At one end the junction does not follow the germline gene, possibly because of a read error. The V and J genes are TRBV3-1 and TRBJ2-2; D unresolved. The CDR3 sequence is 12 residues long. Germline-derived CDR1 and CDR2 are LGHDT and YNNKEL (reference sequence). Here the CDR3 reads CASSQNPGELFF. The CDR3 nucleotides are TGTGCCAGCAGCCAGAACCCCGGGGAGCTGTTTTTT.

The CDR3 reads CSASLGARYGYTF. The CDR3 DNA reads TGCAGTGCTAGTTTGGGGGCGCGGTATGGCTACACCTTC. This chain connects TRBV20-1 to TRBJ1-2; tentative D call: TRBD1 (6 bases). Trimming shortened V by 3 bases and J by 5 bases, and 13 bases separated the two germline ends. CDR3 size: 13 residues. Germline assignment: CDR1 DFQATT and CDR2 SNEGSKA (reference sequence).

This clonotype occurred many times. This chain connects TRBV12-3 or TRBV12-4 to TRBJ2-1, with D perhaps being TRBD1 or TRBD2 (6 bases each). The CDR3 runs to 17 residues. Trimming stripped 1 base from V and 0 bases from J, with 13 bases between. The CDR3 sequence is CASSLVVWGASYNEQFF. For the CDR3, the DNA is TGTGCCAGCAGTTTAGTTGTATGGGGGGCCTCCTACAATGAGCAGTTCTTC.

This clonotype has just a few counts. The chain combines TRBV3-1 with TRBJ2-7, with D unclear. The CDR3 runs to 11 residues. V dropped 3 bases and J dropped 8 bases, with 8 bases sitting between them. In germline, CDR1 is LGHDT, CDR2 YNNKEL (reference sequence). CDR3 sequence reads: CASSHGQKQYF. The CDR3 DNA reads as TGTGCCAGCAGCCATGGGCAGAAGCAGTACTTC.

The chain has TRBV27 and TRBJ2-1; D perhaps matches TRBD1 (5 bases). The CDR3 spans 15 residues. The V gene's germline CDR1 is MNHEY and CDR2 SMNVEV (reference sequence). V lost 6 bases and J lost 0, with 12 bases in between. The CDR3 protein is CASRGLGASYNEQFF. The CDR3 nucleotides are TGTGCCAGCAGAGGGTTAGGGGCCTCCTACAATGAGCAGTTCTTC.

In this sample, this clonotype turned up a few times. CDR3 DNA sequence: TGTGCCAGCAGCTTAACCGGGACTAGGGGGGAGACCCAGTACTTC. As protein: CASSLTGTRGETQYF. The V and J genes are TRBV7-9 and TRBJ2-5, with TRBD2 matching over 8 bases. V trimming: 2 bases; J trimming: 5 bases; junction bases outside the gene matches: 7. The CDR3 length is 15 residues. The V gene's germline CDR1 is SEHNR and CDR2 FQNEAQ (reference sequence).

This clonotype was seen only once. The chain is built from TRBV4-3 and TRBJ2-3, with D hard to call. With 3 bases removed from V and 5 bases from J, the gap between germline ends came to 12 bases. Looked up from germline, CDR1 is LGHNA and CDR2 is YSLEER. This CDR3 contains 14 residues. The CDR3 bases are TGCGCCAGCAGCCAGAGAGCTAGGTTAGATACGCAGTATTTT. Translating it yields CASSQRARLDTQYF.

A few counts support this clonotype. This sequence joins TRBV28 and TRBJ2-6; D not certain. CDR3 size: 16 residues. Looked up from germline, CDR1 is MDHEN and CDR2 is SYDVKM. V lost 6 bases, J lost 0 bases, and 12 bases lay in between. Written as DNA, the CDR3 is TGTGCCAGCAGGCCAAGACAAACCTCTGGGGCCAACGTCCTGACTTTC. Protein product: CASRPRQTSGANVLTF. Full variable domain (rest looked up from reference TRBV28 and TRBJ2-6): DVKVTQSSRYLVKRTGEKVFLECVQDMDHENMFWYRQDPGLGLRLIYFSYDVKMKEKGDIPEGYSVSREKKERFSLILESASTNQTSMYLCASRPRQTSGANVLTFGAGSRLTVL.

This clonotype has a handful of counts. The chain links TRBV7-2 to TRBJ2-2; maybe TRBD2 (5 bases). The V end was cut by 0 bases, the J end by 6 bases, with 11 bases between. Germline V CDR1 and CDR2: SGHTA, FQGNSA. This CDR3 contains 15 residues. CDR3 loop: CASSLARTRSGELFF. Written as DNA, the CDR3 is TGTGCCAGCAGCTTAGCGAGAACTAGATCCGGGGAGCTGTTTTTT.

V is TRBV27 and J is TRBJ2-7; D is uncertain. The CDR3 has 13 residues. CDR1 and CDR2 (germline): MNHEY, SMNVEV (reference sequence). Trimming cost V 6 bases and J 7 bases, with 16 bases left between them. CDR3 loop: CASRGSWKGEQYF. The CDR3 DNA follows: TGTGCCAGCAGAGGATCGTGGAAAGGTGAGCAGTACTTC.

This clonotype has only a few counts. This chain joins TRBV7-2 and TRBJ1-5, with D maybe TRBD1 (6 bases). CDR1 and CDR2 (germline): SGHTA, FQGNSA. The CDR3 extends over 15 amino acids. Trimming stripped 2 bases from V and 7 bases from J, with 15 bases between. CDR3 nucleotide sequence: TGTGCCAGCAGCTTAATCGGAGGGGGAAGGCAGCCCCAGCATTTT. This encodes CASSLIGGGRQPQHF.

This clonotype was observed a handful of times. CDR3: CASSPGGGVDTQYF. DNA for the CDR3: TGTGCCAGCAGTCCAGGGGGGGGTGTGGATACGCAGTATTTT. This chain links TRBV25-1 with TRBJ2-3; D could derive from TRBD1 or TRBD2 (7 bases each). Trimming pared 5 bases from V and 6 bases from J, leaving 15 bases between. From germline, CDR1 is MGHDK and CDR2 SYGVNS. This CDR3 comprises 14 residues.

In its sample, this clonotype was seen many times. The chain's CDR3 is CASSSTGAAYNEQFF. The CDR3 DNA reads as TGTGCCAGCAGTTCGACAGGGGCGGCCTACAATGAGCAGTTCTTC. J is TRBJ2-1 and V is TRBV28, with TRBD1 matching 8 bases. Germline lookup yields CDR1 MDHEN and CDR2 SYDVKM. This CDR3 spans 15 amino acids. V was pared by 4 bases and J by 2 bases, with 4 bases of the junction left unmatched.

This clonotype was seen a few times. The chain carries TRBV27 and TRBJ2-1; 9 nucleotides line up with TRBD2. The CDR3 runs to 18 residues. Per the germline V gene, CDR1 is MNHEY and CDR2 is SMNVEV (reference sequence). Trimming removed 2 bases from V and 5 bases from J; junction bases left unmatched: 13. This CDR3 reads CASSLDPSRASGDNEQFF. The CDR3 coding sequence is TGTGCCAGCAGTTTAGACCCCTCCAGGGCTAGCGGGGACAATGAGCAGTTCTTC.

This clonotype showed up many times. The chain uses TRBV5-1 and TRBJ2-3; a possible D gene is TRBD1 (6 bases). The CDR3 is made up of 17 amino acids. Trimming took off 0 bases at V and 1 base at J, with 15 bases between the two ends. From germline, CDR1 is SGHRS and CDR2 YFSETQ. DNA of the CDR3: TGCGCCAGCAGCTTGGAGCATTGGACAGAGGGCACAGATACGCAGTATTTT. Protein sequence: CASSLEHWTEGTDTQYF.

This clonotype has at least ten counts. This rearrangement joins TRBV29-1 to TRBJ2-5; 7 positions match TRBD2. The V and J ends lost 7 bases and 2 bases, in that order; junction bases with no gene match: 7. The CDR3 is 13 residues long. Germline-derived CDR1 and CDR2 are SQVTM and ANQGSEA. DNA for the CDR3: TGCAGCGCCCGACGGGGGGAACAAGAGACCCAGTACTTC. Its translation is CSARRGEQETQYF.

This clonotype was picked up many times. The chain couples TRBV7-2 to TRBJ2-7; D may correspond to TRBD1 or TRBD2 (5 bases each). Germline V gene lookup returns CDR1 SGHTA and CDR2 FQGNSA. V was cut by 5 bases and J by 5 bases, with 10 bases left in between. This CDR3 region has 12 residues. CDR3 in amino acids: CASSTQGHEQYF. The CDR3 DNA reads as TGTGCCAGCAGCACTCAGGGACACGAGCAGTACTTC. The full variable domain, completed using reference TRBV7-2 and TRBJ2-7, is GAGVSQSPSNKVTEKGKDVELRCDPISGHTALYWYRQSLGQGLEFLIYFQGNSAPDKSGLPSDRFSAERTGGSVSTLTIQRTQQEDSAVYLCASSTQGHEQYFGPGTRLTVT.

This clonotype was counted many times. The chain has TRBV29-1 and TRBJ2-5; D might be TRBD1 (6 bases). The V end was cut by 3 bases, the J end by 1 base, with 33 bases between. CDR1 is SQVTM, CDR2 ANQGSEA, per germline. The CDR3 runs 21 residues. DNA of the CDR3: TGCAGCGTTGAGGGACAAATGGACACCGGCGGTACGGCTTGGGGCCAAGAGACCCAGTACTTC. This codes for CSVEGQMDTGGTAWGQETQYF.

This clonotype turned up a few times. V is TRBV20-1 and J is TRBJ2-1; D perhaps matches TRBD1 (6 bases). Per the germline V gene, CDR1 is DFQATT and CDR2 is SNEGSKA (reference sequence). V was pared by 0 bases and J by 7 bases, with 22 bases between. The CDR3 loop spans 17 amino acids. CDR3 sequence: CSARDWKQGDIRNEQFF. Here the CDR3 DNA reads TGCAGTGCTAGAGATTGGAAACAGGGTGATATTAGAAATGAGCAGTTCTTC.

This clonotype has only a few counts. The CDR3 sequence is CASSPQAGGVSDEQFF. CDR3 bases: TGCGCCAGCAGTCCACAAGCAGGGGGGGTAAGTGATGAGCAGTTCTTC. The chain carries TRBV5-1 and TRBJ2-1; D tentatively reads TRBD1 or TRBD2 (7 bases each). There are 16 residues in the CDR3. Deletions cut 5 bases from V and 8 bases from J, with 23 bases between. In germline, CDR1 is SGHRS, CDR2 YFSETQ.

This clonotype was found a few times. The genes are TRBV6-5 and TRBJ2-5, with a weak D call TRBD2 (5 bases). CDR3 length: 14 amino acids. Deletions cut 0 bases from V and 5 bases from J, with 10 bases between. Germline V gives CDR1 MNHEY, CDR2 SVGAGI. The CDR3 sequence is CASSYSTGGETQYF. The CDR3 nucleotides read TGTGCCAGCAGTTACTCGACTGGCGGGGAGACCCAGTACTTC.

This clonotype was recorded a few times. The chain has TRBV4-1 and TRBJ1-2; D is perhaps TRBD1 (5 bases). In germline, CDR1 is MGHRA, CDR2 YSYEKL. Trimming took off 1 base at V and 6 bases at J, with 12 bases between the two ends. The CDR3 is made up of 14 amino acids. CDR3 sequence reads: CASSQGPVGDGYTF. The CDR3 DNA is TGCGCCAGCAGCCAAGGCCCGGTGGGGGATGGCTACACCTTC.

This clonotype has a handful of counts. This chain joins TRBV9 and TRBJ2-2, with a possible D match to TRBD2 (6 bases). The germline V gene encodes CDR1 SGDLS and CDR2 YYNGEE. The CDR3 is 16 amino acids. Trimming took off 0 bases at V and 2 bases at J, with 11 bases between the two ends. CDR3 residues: CASSVGGTHNTGELFF. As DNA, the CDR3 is TGTGCCAGCAGCGTAGGGGGGACTCACAACACCGGGGAGCTGTTTTTT.

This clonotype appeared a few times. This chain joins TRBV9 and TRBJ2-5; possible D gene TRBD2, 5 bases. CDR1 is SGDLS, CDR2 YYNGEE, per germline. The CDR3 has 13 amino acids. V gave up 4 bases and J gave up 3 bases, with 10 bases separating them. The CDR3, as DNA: TGTGCCAGCAGCCCACCAGCGGAAGAGACCCAGTACTTC. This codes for CASSPPAEETQYF.

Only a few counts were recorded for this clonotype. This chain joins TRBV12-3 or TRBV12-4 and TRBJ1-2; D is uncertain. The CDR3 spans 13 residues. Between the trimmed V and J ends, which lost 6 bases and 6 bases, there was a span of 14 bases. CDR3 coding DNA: TGTGCCAGCAGCAACACGCCGGGGAATGGCTACACCTTC. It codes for CASSNTPGNGYTF.

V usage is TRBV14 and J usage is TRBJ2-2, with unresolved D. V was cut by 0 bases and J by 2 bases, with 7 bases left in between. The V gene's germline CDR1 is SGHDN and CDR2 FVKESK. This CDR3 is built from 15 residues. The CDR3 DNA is TGTGCCAGCAGCCAAGAGCTCGCAAACACCGGGGAGCTGTTTTTT. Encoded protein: CASSQELANTGELFF.

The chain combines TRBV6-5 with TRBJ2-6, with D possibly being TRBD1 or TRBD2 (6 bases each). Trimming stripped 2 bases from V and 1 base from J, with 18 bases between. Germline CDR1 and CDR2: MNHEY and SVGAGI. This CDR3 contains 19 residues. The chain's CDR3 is CASSYEGSPGASGANVLTF. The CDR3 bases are TGTGCCAGCAGTTACGAGGGATCTCCGGGGGCATCTGGGGCCAACGTCCTGACTTTC.